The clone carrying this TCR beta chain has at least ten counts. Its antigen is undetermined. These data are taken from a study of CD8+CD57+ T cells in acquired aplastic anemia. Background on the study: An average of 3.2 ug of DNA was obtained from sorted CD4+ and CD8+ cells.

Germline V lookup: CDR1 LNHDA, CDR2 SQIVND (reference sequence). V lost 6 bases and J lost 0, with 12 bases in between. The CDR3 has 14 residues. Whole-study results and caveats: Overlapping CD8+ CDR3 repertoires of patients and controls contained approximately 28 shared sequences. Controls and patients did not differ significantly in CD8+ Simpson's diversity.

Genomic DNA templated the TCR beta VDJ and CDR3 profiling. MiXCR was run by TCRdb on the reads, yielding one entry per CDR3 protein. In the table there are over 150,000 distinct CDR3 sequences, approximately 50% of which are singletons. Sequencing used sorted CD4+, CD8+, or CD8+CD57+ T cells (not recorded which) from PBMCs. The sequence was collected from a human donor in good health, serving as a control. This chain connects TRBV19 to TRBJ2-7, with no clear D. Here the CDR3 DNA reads TGTGCCAGTAGGAAGGACCCCAGCTCCTACGAGCAGTACTTC. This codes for CASRKDPSSYEQYF. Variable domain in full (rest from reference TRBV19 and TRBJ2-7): DGGITQSPKYLFRKEGQNVTLSCEQNLNHDAMYWYRQDPGQGLRLIYYSQIVNDFQKGDIAEGYSVSREKKESFPLTVTSAQKNPTAFYLCASRKDPSSYEQYFGPGTRLTVT.